Below, 24 T cell receptor beta chains from the same sample are listed, as sequenced in a study of T cells after yellow fever vaccination. Via MiXCR, TCRdb re-called the 5' RACE reads, giving one row per CDR3 protein. The table records some 390,000 distinct CDR3 sequences, more than 5.5% of them present only once. This specimen consisted of PBMCs, obtained 5 days after the yellow fever booster vaccination. These receptors all stem from a man aged 30 to 39 who received the YFV17D yellow fever vaccine.

This clonotype was detected many times. The genes are TRBV6-1 and TRBJ2-5, with D possibly matching TRBD1 (5 bases). CDR3 length: 14 residues. The ends were cut back, 6 bases at V and 0 bases at J, with 11 bases in the middle. The germline gives CDR1 MNHNS, CDR2 SASEGT. CDR3 in amino acids: CASRPHRYQETQYF. The CDR3 nucleotides read TGTGCCAGCAGGCCTCACAGGTACCAAGAGACCCAGTACTTC.

The chain uses TRBV7-9 and TRBJ2-3; a weak D match, TRBD1 (6 bases). V lost 5 bases to trimming and J lost 2 bases, with 17 bases between them. Germline loops: CDR1 SEHNR, CDR2 FQNEAQ (reference sequence). The CDR3 is made up of 16 amino acids. Written as DNA, the CDR3 is TGTGCCAGCAGCGAGGGACACGTGAGGTACACAGATACGCAGTATTTT. This gives the protein CASSEGHVRYTDTQYF.

In this sample, this clonotype turned up many times. CDR3 DNA sequence: TGTGCCAGCAGCTTCGGCGCGGGAGCCGCCTACGAGCAGTACTTC. Protein product: CASSFGAGAAYEQYF. V and J are TRBV5-4 and TRBJ2-7; 7 bases are a match to TRBD2. The germline CDR1 and CDR2 sequences are SGHNT and YYREEE (reference sequence). The length of the CDR3 is 15 residues. After removal of 2 bases from V and 2 bases from J, the junction contained 7 bases not matched to a gene.

This clonotype was picked up many times. The rearrangement joins TRBV24-1 to TRBJ2-1; D may be TRBD2 (6 bases). Germline assignment: CDR1 KGHDR and CDR2 SFDVKD. The CDR3 totals 17 residues. V was clipped by 3 bases and J by 6 bases, with 20 bases between them. CDR3: CATSDVIAGSSINEQFF. CDR3 DNA sequence: TGTGCCACCAGTGATGTAATTGCCGGGAGCTCCATCAATGAGCAGTTCTTC.

The sample holds a few counts of this clonotype. The chain couples TRBV20-1 to TRBJ2-3, with 8 nucleotides matching TRBD2. CDR1 and CDR2 from the germline V gene are DFQATT and SNEGSKA (reference sequence). V dropped 6 bases and J dropped 3; count of bases not matched to a gene: 11. This CDR3 is 15 amino acids long. In nucleotides, the CDR3 is TGCAGTGCCGCCGGGCGGGAGGCCTCAACAGATACGCAGTATTTT. This sequence encodes CSAAGREASTDTQYF.

In its sample, this clonotype was seen a few times. The V gene is TRBV14, the J gene TRBJ2-7; D perhaps matches TRBD1 (5 bases). Germline V lookup: CDR1 SGHDN, CDR2 FVKESK. The CDR3 spans 15 residues. Trimming took 1 base from V and 3 from J, leaving 13 bases between them. CDR3 bases: TGTGCCAGCAGCCAAGTATTAGGGGATGGCTACGAGCAGTACTTC. Encoded protein: CASSQVLGDGYEQYF.

This clonotype was counted at least ten times. The chain joins TRBV14 to TRBJ2-3, with D possibly being TRBD2 (5 bases). CDR1 and CDR2 (germline): SGHDN, FVKESK. The CDR3 has 16 amino acids. Trimming removed 0 bases at V and 10 bases at J, with 20 bases between. CDR3 in DNA: TGTGCCAGCAGCCAAGAGCTGGGAACAGAATGGACTCCGCAGTATTTT. Translated: CASSQELGTEWTPQYF.

V usage is TRBV11-2 and J usage is TRBJ1-2; D remains ambiguous. The CDR3 is 16 residues long. The V gene's germline CDR1 is SGHAT and CDR2 FQNNGV. The ends were cut back, 5 bases at V and 4 bases at J, with 20 bases in the middle. CDR3 region: CASSPLASRVTYGYTF. The CDR3 DNA follows: TGTGCCAGCAGCCCCCTTGCGTCTCGGGTTACCTATGGCTACACCTTC. The full variable domain, with the rest looked up from reference TRBV11-2 and TRBJ1-2, is EAGVAQSPRYKIIEKRQSVAFWCNPISGHATLYWYQQILGQGPKLLIQFQNNGVVDDSQLPKDRFSAERLKGVDSTLKIQPAKLEDSAVYLCASSPLASRVTYGYTFGSGTRLTVV.

This clonotype was detected ten times or more. The genes are TRBV5-1 and TRBJ2-7; 9 nucleotides agree with TRBD1. V was clipped by 4 bases and J by 6 bases; unmatched bases: 11. The germline V gene has CDR1 SGHRS and CDR2 YFSETQ. This CDR3 is 15 amino acids long. CDR3: CASSELSGQGSEQYF. The CDR3 coding sequence is TGCGCCAGCAGCGAACTTTCGGGACAGGGTTCCGAGCAGTACTTC.

This clonotype came up many times. V usage is TRBV6-5 and J usage is TRBJ2-3; 7 bases are a match to TRBD2. V shed 2 bases, J shed 1 base, and the junction held 3 bases outside the gene matches. Germline CDR1 reads MNHEY; CDR2 reads SVGAGI. The CDR3 loop spans 15 amino acids. CDR3 coding DNA: TGTGCCAGCAGTTACGGCGGGAGAGGCACAGATACGCAGTATTTT. Encoded protein: CASSYGGRGTDTQYF.

This clonotype was detected only a few times. The V and J genes are TRBV5-6 and TRBJ2-4; 7 bases match TRBD2. The CDR3 contains 15 residues. Germline V gene data show CDR1 as SGHDT and CDR2 as YYEEEE. V shed 2 bases, J shed 6 bases, and the junction held 8 bases outside the gene matches. CDR3 bases: TGTGCCAGCAGCTTCGGACTAGTCGGGGGAAACATTCAGTACTTC. Translated: CASSFGLVGGNIQYF.

This clonotype has a count of ten or more. This chain uses TRBV4-2 with TRBJ2-7; D is ambiguous. The CDR3 totals 16 residues. The V and J ends lost 1 base and 7 bases respectively, with 20 bases between them. Germline CDR1 and CDR2: LGHNA and YNFKEQ. The CDR3 nucleotides read TGTGCCAGCAGCCAAGGCCCGCAATATGGCTCTGGTGAGCAGTACTTC. Translation: CASSQGPQYGSGEQYF.

The sample holds a few counts of this clonotype. This sequence joins TRBV18 and TRBJ2-5, with 7 bases that match TRBD2. Germline CDR1 KGHSH, CDR2 LQKENI. V was clipped by 2 bases and J by 4 bases; unmatched bases: 7. The CDR3 runs to 15 residues. The chain's CDR3 is CASSPMALAVETQYF. In nucleotides, the CDR3 is TGTGCCAGCTCACCAATGGCGCTAGCGGTAGAGACCCAGTACTTC.

V usage is TRBV27 and J usage is TRBJ2-4; D uncertain. In germline, CDR1 is MNHEY, CDR2 SMNVEV (reference sequence). V was shortened by 8 bases and J by 5 bases, with 13 bases between the two germline ends. This CDR3 has 13 amino acids. CDR3 loop: CASADDGENIQYF. In nucleotides, the CDR3 is TGTGCCAGCGCTGATGACGGCGAAAACATTCAGTACTTC.

This clonotype turned up a few times. The chain recombines TRBV12-3 or TRBV12-4 with TRBJ2-1, with D perhaps given as TRBD1 or TRBD2 (5 bases each). The CDR3 is 14 residues long. Trimming pared 0 bases from V and 6 bases from J, leaving 9 bases between. CDR3 residues: CASSLAGPANEQFF. The CDR3 coding sequence is TGTGCCAGCAGTTTAGCGGGACCTGCCAATGAGCAGTTCTTC.

This clonotype was seen repeatedly, ten times or more. The J gene is TRBJ2-1, the V gene TRBV2; D remains ambiguous. From germline, CDR1 is SNHLY and CDR2 FYNNEI. This CDR3 comprises 15 residues. With 6 bases removed from V and 3 bases from J, the gap between germline ends came to 15 bases. The CDR3 is CASSSTELSYNEQFF. As DNA, the CDR3 is TGTGCCAGCAGCTCCACAGAACTCAGCTACAATGAGCAGTTCTTC.

Only one count was recorded for this clonotype. This may be a read error: a much more frequent sequence differs by one nucleotide. The V and J genes are TRBV6-1 and TRBJ2-2; the match to TRBD2 covers 7 bases. Unmatched junction bases numbered 4, after V lost 3 bases and J lost 6 bases. This CDR3 has 14 amino acids. Germline values: CDR1 MNHNS, CDR2 SASEGT. In DNA, the CDR3 is TGTGCCAGCAGTGATGGGGGGGAAGCCGGGGAGCTGTTTTTT. It encodes CASSDGGEAGELFF.

This clonotype occurred many times. V usage is TRBV12-3 or TRBV12-4 and J usage is TRBJ2-5; unclear D gene. Trimming pared 3 bases from V and 5 bases from J, leaving 10 bases between. The CDR3 extends over 13 amino acids. The CDR3, as DNA: TGTGCCAGCAGTTTGGCAGAGAGGGAGACCCAGTACTTC. It translates to CASSLAERETQYF.

Many counts were recorded for this clonotype. The junction shows a germline mismatch at one end, possibly a read error. The chain joins TRBV20-1 to TRBJ2-4; TRBD2 matches at 13 bases. The germline CDR1 and CDR2 sequences are DFQATT and SNEGSKA (reference sequence). There are 12 residues in the CDR3. The CDR3 DNA follows: TGCAGTGCTTTACTAGCGGGAGGGCCCTTGGACTTC. It encodes CSALLAGGPLDF.

This chain joins TRBV10-1 and TRBJ2-3; weak D call: TRBD2 (6 bases). The CDR3 spans 14 residues. The germline CDR1 and CDR2 sequences are WNHNN and SYGVQD (reference sequence). Between the trimmed V and J ends, which lost 6 bases and 5 bases, there was a span of 15 bases. The CDR3 DNA is TGCGCCAGCAGCAAGGAGGGCCCCGGAGATACGCAGTATTTT. Encoded protein: CASSKEGPGDTQYF.

This clonotype was seen ten or more times. The CDR3 loop reads CASSNGQFYEQYF. For the CDR3, the DNA is TGTGCCAGCAGTAACGGACAGTTCTACGAGCAGTACTTC. J is TRBJ2-7 and V is TRBV6-2 or TRBV6-3, with a weak D call TRBD1 (6 bases). V lost 5 bases and J lost 3, with 11 bases in between. The CDR3 is made up of 13 amino acids. CDR1 MNHEY and CDR2 SVGEGT come from the germline V gene.

This clonotype was observed many times. The chain combines TRBV29-1 with TRBJ2-7; D not certain. The CDR3 has 10 amino acids. Germline CDR1 is SQVTM and CDR2 is ANQGSEA. Trimming pared 5 bases from V and 5 bases from J, leaving 7 bases between. This CDR3 is CSVRENEQYF. The CDR3 nucleotides are TGCAGCGTTCGAGAGAACGAGCAGTACTTC.

This clonotype occurred many times. This rearrangement joins TRBV18 to TRBJ1-1; perhaps TRBD1 as D (6 bases). Germline V gives CDR1 KGHSH, CDR2 LQKENI. V lost 5 bases and J lost 5, with 12 bases in between. The CDR3 loop spans 13 amino acids. Here the CDR3 DNA reads TGTGCCAGCTCAAAAACAGGGCAGACTGAAGCTTTCTTT. Its protein product is CASSKTGQTEAFF.

There are many counts of this clonotype. V is TRBV7-9 and J is TRBJ1-4, with D perhaps matching TRBD1 (6 bases). Per germline, CDR1 SEHNR and CDR2 FQNEAQ (reference sequence). V was cut by 5 bases and J by 8 bases, with 12 bases left in between. This CDR3 is 13 amino acids long. The CDR3 here is CASSTPGTEKLFF. The CDR3 DNA is TGTGCCAGCAGCACGCCCGGGACAGAAAAACTGTTTTTT.